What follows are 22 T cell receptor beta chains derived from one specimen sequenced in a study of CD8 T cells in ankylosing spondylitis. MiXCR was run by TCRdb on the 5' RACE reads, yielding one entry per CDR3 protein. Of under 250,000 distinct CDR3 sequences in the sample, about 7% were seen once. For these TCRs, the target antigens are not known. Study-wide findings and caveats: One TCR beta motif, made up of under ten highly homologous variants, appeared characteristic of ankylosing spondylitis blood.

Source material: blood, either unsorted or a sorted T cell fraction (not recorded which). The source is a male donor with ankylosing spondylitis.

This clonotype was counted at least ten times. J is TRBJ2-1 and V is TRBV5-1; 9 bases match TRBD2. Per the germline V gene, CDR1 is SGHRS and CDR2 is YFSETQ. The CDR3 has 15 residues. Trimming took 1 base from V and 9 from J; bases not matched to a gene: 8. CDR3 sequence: CASSLIAGVTSEQFF. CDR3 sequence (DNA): TGCGCCAGCAGCTTGATAGCGGGAGTTACGAGTGAGCAGTTCTTC. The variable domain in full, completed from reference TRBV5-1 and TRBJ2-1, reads KAGVTQTPRYLIKTRGQQVTLSCSPISGHRSVSWYQQTPGQGLQFLFEYFSETQRNKGNFPGRFSGRQFSNSRSEMNVSTLELGDSALYLCASSLIAGVTSEQFFGPGTRLTVL.

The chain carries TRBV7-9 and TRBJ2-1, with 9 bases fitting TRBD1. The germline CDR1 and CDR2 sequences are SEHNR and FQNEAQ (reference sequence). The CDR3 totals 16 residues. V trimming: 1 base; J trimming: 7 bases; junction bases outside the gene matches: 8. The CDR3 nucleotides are TGTGCCAGCAGCTTAGATGCCGGGACAGGGAGGAATGAGCAGTTCTTC. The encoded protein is CASSLDAGTGRNEQFF.

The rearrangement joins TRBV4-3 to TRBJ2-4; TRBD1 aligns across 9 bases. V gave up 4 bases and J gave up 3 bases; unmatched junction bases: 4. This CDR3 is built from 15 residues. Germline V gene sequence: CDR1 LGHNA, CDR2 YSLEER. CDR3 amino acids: CASSPGTGNKNIQYF. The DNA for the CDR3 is TGCGCCAGCAGCCCCGGGACAGGGAACAAAAACATTCAGTACTTC.

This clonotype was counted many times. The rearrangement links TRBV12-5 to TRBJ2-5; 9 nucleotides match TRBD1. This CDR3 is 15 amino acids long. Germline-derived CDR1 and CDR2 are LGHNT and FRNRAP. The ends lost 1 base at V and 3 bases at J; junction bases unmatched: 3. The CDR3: CASGLGTGEEETQYF. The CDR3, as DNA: TGTGCTAGTGGTTTGGGGACAGGGGAGGAAGAGACCCAGTACTTC.

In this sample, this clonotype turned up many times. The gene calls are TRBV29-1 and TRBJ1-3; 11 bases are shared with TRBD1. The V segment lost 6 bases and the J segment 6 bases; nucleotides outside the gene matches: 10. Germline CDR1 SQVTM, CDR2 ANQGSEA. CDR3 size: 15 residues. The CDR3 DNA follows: TGCAGCGTCGCCGGACAGGGGGCGCGTGAAAACACCATATATTTT. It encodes CSVAGQGARENTIYF.

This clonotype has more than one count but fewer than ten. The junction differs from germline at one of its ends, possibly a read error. CDR3 bases: TGTGCCAGCAGCCCGGGTCGCTCTGGGACCAACGTCCTGACTTTC. Amino acids: CASSPGRSGTNVLTF. J is TRBJ2-6 and V is TRBV5-5; D ambiguous. The CDR3 is made up of 15 amino acids. Germline assignment: CDR1 SGHKS and CDR2 YYEKEE (reference sequence).

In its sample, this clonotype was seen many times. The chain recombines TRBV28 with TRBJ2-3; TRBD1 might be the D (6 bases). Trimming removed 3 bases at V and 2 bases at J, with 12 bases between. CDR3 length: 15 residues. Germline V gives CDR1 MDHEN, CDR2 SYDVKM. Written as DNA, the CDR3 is TGTGCCAGCAGTTTTACAGGGTCCAACACAGATACGCAGTATTTT. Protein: CASSFTGSNTDTQYF.

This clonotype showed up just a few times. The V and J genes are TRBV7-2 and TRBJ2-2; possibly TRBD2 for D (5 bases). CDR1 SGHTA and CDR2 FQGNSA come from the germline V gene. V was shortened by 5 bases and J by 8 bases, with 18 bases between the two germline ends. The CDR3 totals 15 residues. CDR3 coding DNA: TGTGCCAGCAGCCCCCTTGGACTTCGCGGGGGGGAGCTGTTTTTT. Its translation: CASSPLGLRGGELFF.

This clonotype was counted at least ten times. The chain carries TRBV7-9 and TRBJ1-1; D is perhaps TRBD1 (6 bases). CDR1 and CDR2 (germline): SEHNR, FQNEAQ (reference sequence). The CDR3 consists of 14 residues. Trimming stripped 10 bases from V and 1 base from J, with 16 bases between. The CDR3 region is CATKIRQENTEAFF. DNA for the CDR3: TGTGCCACCAAAATAAGACAGGAGAACACTGAAGCTTTCTTT.

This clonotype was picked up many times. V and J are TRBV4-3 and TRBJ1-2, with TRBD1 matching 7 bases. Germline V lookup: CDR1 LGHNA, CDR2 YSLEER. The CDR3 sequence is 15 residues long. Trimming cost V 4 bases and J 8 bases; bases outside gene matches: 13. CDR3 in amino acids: CASSPTQAQGKGYTF. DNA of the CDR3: TGCGCCAGCAGCCCCACCCAGGCACAGGGGAAAGGCTACACCTTC.

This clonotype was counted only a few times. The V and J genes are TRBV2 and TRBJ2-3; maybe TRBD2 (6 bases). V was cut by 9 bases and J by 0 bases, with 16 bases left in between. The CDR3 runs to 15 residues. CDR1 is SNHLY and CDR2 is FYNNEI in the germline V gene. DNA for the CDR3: TGTGCCAGTGAGAGAGCGGGCGACAGCACAGATACGCAGTATTTT. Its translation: CASERAGDSTDTQYF.

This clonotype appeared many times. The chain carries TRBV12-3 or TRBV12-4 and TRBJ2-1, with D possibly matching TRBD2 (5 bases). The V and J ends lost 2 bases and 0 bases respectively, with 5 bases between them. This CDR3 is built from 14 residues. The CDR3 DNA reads TGTGCCAGCAGTTTAAGCGGCTCCTACAATGAGCAGTTCTTC. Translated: CASSLSGSYNEQFF.

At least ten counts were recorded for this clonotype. The chain's CDR3 is CATSDLTEAFF. As DNA, the CDR3 is TGTGCCACCAGTGATCTCACTGAAGCTTTCTTT. The gene calls are TRBV24-1 and TRBJ1-1; D uncertain. The germline gives CDR1 KGHDR, CDR2 SFDVKD. The CDR3 runs to 11 residues. Between the trimmed V and J ends, which lost 3 bases and 4 bases, there was a span of 2 bases.

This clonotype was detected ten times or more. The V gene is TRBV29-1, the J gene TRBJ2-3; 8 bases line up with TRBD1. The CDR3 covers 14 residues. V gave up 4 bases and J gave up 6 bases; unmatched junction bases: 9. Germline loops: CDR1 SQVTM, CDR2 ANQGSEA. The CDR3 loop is CSVVGTGLMDTQYF. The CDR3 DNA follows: TGCAGCGTTGTGGGGACAGGTTTAATGGATACGCAGTATTTT.

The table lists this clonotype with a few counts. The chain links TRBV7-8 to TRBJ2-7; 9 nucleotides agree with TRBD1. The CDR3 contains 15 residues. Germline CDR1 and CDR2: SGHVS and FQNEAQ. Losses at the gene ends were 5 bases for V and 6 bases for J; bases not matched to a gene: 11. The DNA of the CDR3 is TGTGCCAGCAGCCAACCGGGACAGGGAGGCTCCGAGCAGTACTTC. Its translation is CASSQPGQGGSEQYF.

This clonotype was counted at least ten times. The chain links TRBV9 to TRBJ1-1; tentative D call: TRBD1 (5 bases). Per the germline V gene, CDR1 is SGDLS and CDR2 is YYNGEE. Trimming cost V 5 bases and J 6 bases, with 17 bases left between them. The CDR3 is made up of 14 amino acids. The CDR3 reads CASSDPAGGSEAFF. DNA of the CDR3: TGTGCCAGCAGTGATCCGGCGGGGGGTTCTGAAGCTTTCTTT.

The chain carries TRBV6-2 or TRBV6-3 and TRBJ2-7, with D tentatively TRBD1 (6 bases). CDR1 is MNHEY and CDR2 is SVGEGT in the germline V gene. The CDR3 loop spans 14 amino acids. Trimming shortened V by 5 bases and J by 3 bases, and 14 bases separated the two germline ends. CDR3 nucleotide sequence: TGTGCCAGCAGTCAGAGCGGACAGTTCTACGAGCAGTACTTC. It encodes CASSQSGQFYEQYF.

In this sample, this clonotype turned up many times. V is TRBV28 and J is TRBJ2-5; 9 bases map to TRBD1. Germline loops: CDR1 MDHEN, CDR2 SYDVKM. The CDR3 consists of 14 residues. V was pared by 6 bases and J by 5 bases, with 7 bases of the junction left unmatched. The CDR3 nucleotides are TGTGCCAGCAGCGGAACAGGGGGCGATGAGACCCAGTACTTC. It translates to CASSGTGGDETQYF.

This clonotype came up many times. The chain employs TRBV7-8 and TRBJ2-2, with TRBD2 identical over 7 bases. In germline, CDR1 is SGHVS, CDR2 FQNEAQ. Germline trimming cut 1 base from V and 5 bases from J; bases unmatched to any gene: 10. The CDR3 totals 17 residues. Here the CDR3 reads CASSLDSAGEGTGELFF. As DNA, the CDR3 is TGTGCCAGCAGCTTAGATTCGGCGGGAGAAGGGACCGGGGAGCTGTTTTTT.

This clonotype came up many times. CDR3 DNA: TGTGCCAGCAGTTCCATCGGACAGCGGAACACTGAAGCTTTCTTT. This sequence encodes CASSSIGQRNTEAFF. V usage is TRBV27 and J usage is TRBJ1-1; perhaps TRBD1 as D (6 bases). Germline values: CDR1 MNHEY, CDR2 SMNVEV (reference sequence). This CDR3 has 15 residues. The ends were cut back, 4 bases at V and 1 base at J, with 13 bases in the middle.

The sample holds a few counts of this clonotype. CDR3 residues: CASRLAGVYGELFF. The CDR3 nucleotides are TGTGCCAGCAGACTAGCGGGGGTTTACGGGGAGCTGTTTTTT. The chain recombines TRBV27 with TRBJ2-2; 11 bases agree with TRBD2. The CDR3 has 14 residues. Unmatched junction bases numbered 4, after V lost 6 bases and J lost 7 bases. From germline, CDR1 is MNHEY and CDR2 SMNVEV (reference sequence).

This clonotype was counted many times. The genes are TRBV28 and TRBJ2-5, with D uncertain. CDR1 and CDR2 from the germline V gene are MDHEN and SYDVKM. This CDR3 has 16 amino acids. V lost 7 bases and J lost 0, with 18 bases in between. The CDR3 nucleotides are TGTGCCAGCACCCCGGCTTCGGCAGTGTACCAAGAGACCCAGTACTTC. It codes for CASTPASAVYQETQYF.